This T cell receptor beta chain was sequenced for a study of identical twins. General observations from the study: Cord blood beta clonotypes present at high abundance carried fewer insertions; no such pattern appeared in memory repertoires. Out-of-frame sharing of TCR alpha in monozygotic twins was underestimated by models.

Note on this clonotype: Antigen: not known.

Unique molecular identifiers were present on the cDNA, and a universal primer site came from template switching. TCRdb passed the 5' RACE reads through MiXCR, listing each CDR3 protein once. The repertoire holds 300,000 to 400,000 distinct CDR3 sequences, with 12% as singletons. Germline V gene sequence: CDR1 ENHRY, CDR2 SYGVKD. The CDR3 is made up of 11 amino acids. The V and J ends lost 7 bases and 11 bases respectively, with 14 bases between them. This sample also appeared in a second study, on yellow fever vaccine responses in identical twins.

The sequence was collected from a woman aged 18-30 years in good health. This chain links TRBV10-3 with TRBJ1-1; D remains ambiguous. Sample: CD8+ T cells sorted from blood. The CDR3 protein is CAIMSREGAFF. CDR3 in DNA: TGTGCCATCATGAGCCGGGAAGGGGCTTTCTTT.